The clone carrying this T cell receptor (beta chain) was picked up a small number of times. The data stem from a study of T cell changes during pregnancy in multiple sclerosis. The germline V gene has CDR1 LNHDA and CDR2 SQIVND (reference sequence). V lost 5 bases, J lost 4 bases, and 5 bases stayed unmatched. This CDR3 contains 13 residues. The assay was immunoSEQ multiplex PCR, and TCRdb's table has in-frame clones only and misses some. Altogether about 67,000 clones are present, about 90% being singletons, with the ten largest covering roughly 2.1%. J is TRBJ2-7 and V is TRBV19, with 7 nucleotides matching TRBD1. Sequencing used peripheral blood, obtained in the first trimester of pregnancy. The source is a female donor with multiple sclerosis, enrolled in a pregnancy study. Here the CDR3 DNA reads TGTGCCAGTAGTGGAAGGGGGCAATACGAGCAGTACTTC. Translated: CASSGRGQYEQYF.